This T cell receptor (beta chain) was profiled in a study of shared clonotypes between healthy human individuals. Study background: The cohort comprised two women and a few men. Their ages spanned 18 to 49 years.

Germline CDR1 reads SQVTM; CDR2 reads ANQGSEA. V was trimmed by 4 bases and J by 3 bases, leaving 7 bases between them. This CDR3 contains 12 residues. Sequencing used immunoSEQ multiplex PCR; TCRdb keeps in-frame clones, though not all of them. The sample holds around 500,000 clones, approximately 80% seen once. The source material was PBMCs. The sequence derives from a woman aged 40 to 55 in good health. Some clones in this sample may be carry-over from other donors' samples. This chain uses TRBV29-1 with TRBJ1-5, with D perhaps TRBD1 (5 bases). CDR3 DNA sequence: TGCAGCGTTGGACAGTTCAATCAGCCCCAGCATTTT. Protein sequence: CSVGQFNQPQHF.